The clone carrying this T cell receptor beta chain has only one observation. These data are taken from a study of blood T cell repertoires in COVID-19. Overall study: Sites in the United States, Italy and Spain provided acute and convalescent COVID-19 samples. T cells, B-cell-depleted T cells, or PBMCs supplied cDNA or gDNA.

Per the original data handling: For nucleated cells, counts were estimated from reference gene primer amplification. Libraries were prepared by immunoSEQ multiplex PCR; TCRdb keeps only in-frame clonotypes and omits some of them. V, J and clone size were drawn from that table, and D and trimming were deduced from the DNA. The sample includes around 59,000 clones, around 80% of them seen just once. Deletions cut 5 bases from V and 4 bases from J, with 9 bases between. The germline V gene encodes CDR1 MRHNA and CDR2 SNTAGT. There are 13 residues in the CDR3. J is TRBJ1-5 and V is TRBV6-4, with D unresolved. What was sequenced was peripheral blood. The receptor's source is a human donor in a cohort sampled during active COVID-19. In nucleotides, the CDR3 is TGTGCCAGCAGTTCCACAGCTAATCAGCCCCAGCATTTT. Translation gives CASSSTANQPQHF.